This entry features one T cell receptor beta chain sequence. RNA isolated from unsorted whole blood supplied the blood RNA, with germline DNA also extracted. Reverse transcription of approximately 500 ng total RNA with a constant-region primer produced TCR beta cDNA. Modified slightly, ARM-PCR produced TCR beta libraries over three nested multiplex PCR rounds. TRBV1-TRBV30 forward and Cbeta reverse primers drove the first two roughly 10-cycle rounds. Via MiXCR, TCRdb re-called the multiplex PCR reads, giving one row per CDR3 protein. There are around 330,000 distinct CDR3 sequences in the sample; approximately 60% occur only once, and 9% lies in the top ten. Germline lookup yields CDR1 GTSNPN and CDR2 SVGIG (reference sequence). With 2 bases removed from V and 3 bases from J, the gap between germline ends came to 25 bases. This CDR3 comprises 18 residues. The data belong to a study of tumor-infiltrating lymphocytes in primary liver carcinoma.

The sample consisted of peripheral blood. The chain links TRBV30 to TRBJ2-5; maybe TRBD2 (7 bases). This TCR came from a man aged 40-50 years with primary liver carcinoma and hepatitis B virus infection. CDR3 DNA: TGTGCCTGGAGTACTTCCCGGACTAGGGGGGACTTCGAAGAGACCCAGTACTTC. It translates to CAWSTSRTRGDFEETQYF.